This TCR beta chain was sequenced in a study of OX40 agonist ivuxolimab in advanced cancers. Study context: Ivuxolimab doses were 0.01, 0.1, 0.3, 1.5, 3 or 10 mg/kg every 2 weeks. Previous treatment with anti-PD-1, anti-PD-L1 or anti-CTLA-4 therapy was allowed; approximately 40% had received some.

V trimming: 4 bases; J trimming: 3 bases; junction bases outside the gene matches: 4. Germline V gives CDR1 MNHEY, CDR2 SVGAGI. This CDR3 is 14 amino acids long. About this clone itself: What it binds is unknown.

Whole-study findings and limits: Clonal expansion was seen in CD4+ and CD8+ blood T cells by week 6 at 0.1 to 3.0 mg/kg. More expanded clones were seen, on average, in CD8+ T cells than in CD4+.

The repertoire was sequenced with immunoSEQ multiplex PCR; TCRdb's copy has only in-frame clones and lacks some. Here the sample spans approximately 66,000 clones, approximately 88% being singletons. The J gene is TRBJ1-2, the V gene TRBV6-5; 8 bases match TRBD1. This receptor was obtained from an adult with an advanced solid tumor such as melanoma, head and neck, liver or kidney cancer. The sample was CD4+ or CD8+ T cells sorted from blood, taken in a trial of the OX40 agonist ivuxolimab. In DNA, the CDR3 is TGTGCCAGCAGTTCGGGACAGGCCCACTATGGCTACACCTTC. As protein: CASSSGQAHYGYTF.